What follows are 8 T cell receptor beta chains derived from one specimen sequenced in a study of molecular identifiers for immune sequencing clone quantification. Via MiXCR, TCRdb re-called the PCR reads, giving one row per CDR3 protein. The top ten hold under 1% of the sample, which has approximately 97,000 distinct CDR3 sequences, 20% to 25% seen once. Sequencing was done on a sample of naive CD8+ T cells from blood, with Jurkat cell RNA spiked in. Subset specified: FACS-sorted CD8+CD4-CCR7+CD45RA+ naive T cells. The receptor set was obtained from a human donor in good health. Some libraries in this study had Jurkat cell RNA spiked in.

Worth noting for this clonotype: Since a much larger clone is just one base distant, this may be a read error. V gene TRBV30 combines with J gene TRBJ2-5; 9 nucleotides match TRBD1. CDR1 and CDR2 from the germline V gene are GTSNPN and SVGIG (reference sequence). V gave up 3 bases and J gave up 9 bases; unmatched junction bases: 11. This CDR3 is 14 amino acids long. The CDR3 protein is CAWSQTGGTEPQYF. The CDR3 DNA reads as TGTGCCTGGAGCCAAACAGGGGGCACGGAGCCCCAGTACTTC.

V is TRBV6-2 or TRBV6-3 and J is TRBJ1-2, with TRBD1 matching 8 bases. Per germline, CDR1 MNHEY and CDR2 SVGEGT. This CDR3 is 13 amino acids long. V shed 10 bases and J 5 bases; nucleotides not matched to a gene: 9. CDR3 protein: CAIWTGSRYGYTF. The DNA for the CDR3 is TGTGCCATCTGGACAGGGAGTAGGTATGGCTACACCTTC.

The V gene is TRBV4-3, the J gene TRBJ2-3; 8 positions agree with TRBD2. The CDR3 covers 14 residues. V lost 0 bases and J lost 8; bases outside the gene matches: 4. Germline V CDR1 and CDR2: LGHNA, YSLEER. The CDR3 sequence: CASSQETSVGTQYF. The CDR3 bases are TGCGCCAGCAGCCAAGAGACTAGCGTTGGTACGCAGTATTTT.

This clonotype showed up many times. The chain couples TRBV4-1 to TRBJ1-4, with 7 bases matching TRBD1. CDR1 and CDR2 (germline): MGHRA, YSYEKL. The V segment lost 0 bases and the J segment 8 bases; nucleotides outside the gene matches: 9. CDR3 size: 16 residues. The CDR3 DNA reads as TGCGCCAGCAGCCAAGATAAGGGGGGACAGCCGGAAAAACTGTTTTTT. The encoded protein is CASSQDKGGQPEKLFF.

This clonotype was observed many times. The chain uses TRBV5-1 and TRBJ2-7, with 7 bases aligning to TRBD1. The trim removed 3 bases at V and 5 bases at J, leaving 8 bases unmatched. The CDR3 is 14 residues long. Germline CDR1 and CDR2: SGHRS and YFSETQ. CDR3 in DNA: TGCGCCAGCAGCTCGACGGACAGGACTGACGAGCAGTACTTC. It specifies CASSSTDRTDEQYF.

Only a few counts were recorded for this clonotype. This chain connects TRBV29-1 to TRBJ1-1; 11 nucleotides match TRBD1. With V trimmed by 7 bases and J by 6 bases, 10 bases remained unmatched. Looked up from germline, CDR1 is SQVTM and CDR2 is ANQGSEA. CDR3 size: 14 residues. CDR3: CSARTGGVSAEAFF. In DNA form, the CDR3 reads TGCAGCGCCCGGACAGGGGGCGTCTCGGCTGAAGCTTTCTTT.

This clonotype has at least ten counts. The chain joins TRBV19 to TRBJ1-6; D not resolved. CDR3 length: 15 amino acids. V lost 1 base to trimming and J lost 8 bases, with 12 bases between them. Germline V gene data show CDR1 as LNHDA and CDR2 as SQIVND (reference sequence). The CDR3 here is CASSIAWEMDSPLHF. CDR3 coding DNA: TGTGCCAGTAGTATAGCCTGGGAGATGGATTCACCCCTCCACTTT.

The CDR3 sequence is CASSIIRQGAQPQHF. DNA of the CDR3: TGTGCCAGTAGTATCATCCGCCAGGGCGCTCAGCCCCAGCATTTT. The chain recombines TRBV19 with TRBJ1-5; a weak D match, TRBD1 (5 bases). This CDR3 spans 15 amino acids. Germline V gene sequence: CDR1 LNHDA, CDR2 SQIVND (reference sequence). The V and J ends lost 3 bases and 6 bases respectively, with 15 bases between them.